This is a list of T cell receptor beta chains from one sample in a study of shared clonotypes between healthy human individuals. Some clones are missing from TCRdb's copy, which holds only in-frame ones; the method was immunoSEQ multiplex PCR. The table includes about 1 million clones, roughly 80% detected once. Sequencing was performed on memory CD4+ T cells sorted from blood. The receptors shown here come from a man aged 18 to 35 in good health. Both conserved end residues are part of each CDR3. Each record gives: J gene, clone size, D gene, V gene, CDR3 protein, CDR3 DNA. The D gene is left open where the match is weak. Size values are once, few and many counts, or a class for expanded clones, and some rows have none.

>TRBJ1-1|NA|TRBD1|TRBV11-2
CASSRDRLVMTEAFF
TGTGCCAGCAGCCGGGACAGGTTGGTGATGACTGAAGCTTTCTTT
>TRBJ2-1|NA|NA|TRBV6-1
CASSDWTDFNEQFF
TGTGCCAGCAGTGATTGGACAGACTTCAATGAGCAGTTCTTC
>TRBJ2-3|NA|NA|TRBV28
CASRPATPWSQYF
TGTGCCAGCAGACCCGCTACGCCCTGGTCGCAGTATTTT
>TRBJ1-6|NA|NA|TRBV10-3
CAISASNRAPSDSPLHF
TGTGCCATCAGTGCATCTAACAGGGCTCCTTCGGATTCACCCCTCCACTTT
>TRBJ2-3|NA|NA|TRBV4-1
CASRTPGGRDTQYF
TGCGCCAGCAGGACCCCGGGGGGCCGAGATACGCAGTATTTT
>TRBJ1-5|NA|NA|TRBV30
CAWSPGGGSNQPQHF
TGTGCCTGGAGCCCAGGTGGGGGGAGCAATCAGCCCCAGCATTTT
>TRBJ2-5|few|NA|TRBV11-1
CASSRGRAAGLVETQYF
TGTGCCAGCAGCAGGGGCCGGGCTGCGGGGTTAGTGGAGACCCAGTACTTC
>TRBJ1-3|NA|NA|TRBV18
CASSPSDANSGNTIYF
TGTGCCAGCTCACCCTCGGACGCAAACTCTGGAAACACCATATATTTT
>TRBJ2-6|once|NA|TRBV6-5
CASSYSSNAGANVLTF
TGTGCCAGCAGTTACTCCTCAAATGCTGGGGCCAACGTCCTGACTTTC
>TRBJ1-5|NA|NA|TRBV12-5
CASGLLVGGRGQPQHF
TGTGCTAGCGGTTTGTTGGTAGGAGGTCGGGGTCAGCCCCAGCATTTT
>TRBJ2-5|NA|NA|TRBV28
CASYDEKETQYF
TGTGCCAGCTACGACGAAAAAGAGACCCAGTACTTC
>TRBJ2-7|many|NA|TRBV6-5
CASSQVPSSYEQYF
TGTGCCAGCAGTCAGGTCCCGAGCTCCTACGAGCAGTACTTC
>TRBJ2-1|few|TRBD2|TRBV28
CASTSLGLAETYNEQFF
TGTGCCAGCACCTCCTTGGGACTAGCGGAGACATACAATGAGCAGTTCTTC
>TRBJ2-7|NA|TRBD2|TRBV11-2
CASSFTSGAAYEQYF
TGTGCCAGCAGCTTTACTAGCGGAGCGGCCTACGAGCAGTACTTC
>TRBJ1-6|few|NA|TRBV27
CASGPGQLRASPLHF
TGTGCCAGCGGGCCCGGACAGTTAAGGGCTTCACCCCTCCACTTT
>TRBJ2-5|NA|TRBD1|TRBV2
CASARDRGIETQYF
TGTGCCTCAGCAAGGGACAGGGGAATAGAGACCCAGTACTTC
>TRBJ1-1|few|NA|TRBV6-5
CASSKRGNTEAFF
TGTGCCAGCAGTAAACGGGGGAACACTGAAGCTTTCTTT
>TRBJ2-2|NA|TRBD1|TRBV6-1
CASSEGWTGEVIF
TGTGCCAGCAGTGAAGGATGGACAGGAGAGGTGATTTTT